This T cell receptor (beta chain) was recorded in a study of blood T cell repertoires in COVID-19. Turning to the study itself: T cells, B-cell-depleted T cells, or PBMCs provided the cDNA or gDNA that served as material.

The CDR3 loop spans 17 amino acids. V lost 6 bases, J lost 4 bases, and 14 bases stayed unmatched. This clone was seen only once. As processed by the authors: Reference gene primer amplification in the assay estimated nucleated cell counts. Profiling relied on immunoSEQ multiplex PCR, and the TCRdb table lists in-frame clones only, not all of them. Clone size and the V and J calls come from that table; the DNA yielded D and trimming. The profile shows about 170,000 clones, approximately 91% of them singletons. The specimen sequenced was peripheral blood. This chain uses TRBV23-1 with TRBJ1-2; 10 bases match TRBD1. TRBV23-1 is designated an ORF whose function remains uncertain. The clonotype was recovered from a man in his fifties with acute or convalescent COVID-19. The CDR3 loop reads CASRPGTGAKRGYGYTF. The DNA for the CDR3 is TGCGCCAGCAGGCCCGGGACAGGGGCCAAAAGGGGCTATGGCTACACCTTC.